Reported below is one T cell receptor beta chain. Its antigen is currently not known. Within one base of it there is no much larger clone, and no base qualities were kept. The donors were healthy, HIV-negative adults with no recently reported acute infections or vaccinations. Every donor was a Caucasian adult living in Nashville, Tennessee, USA. CD4+ T cells were enriched by magnetic negative selection, after which naive cells were positively selected on CD45RA and the negative fraction was taken as the memory subset. After blood collection by leukapheresis, PBMCs were isolated using Ficoll-Histopaque density gradient centrifugation and then cryopreserved in the vapor phase of liquid nitrogen. Purity and quantity of every magnetically sorted T cell population were checked by analytical flow cytometry. Genomic DNA was isolated from every sorted fraction and measured by UV absorbance on a Nanodrop 2000c.

Reading the germline V gene gives CDR1 SQVTM and CDR2 ANQGSEA. After removal of 7 bases from V and 5 bases from J, the junction retains 13 bases not matched to a gene. The CDR3 sequence holds 14 residues, the cysteine and phenylalanine included. The retained sequence is limited to the CDR3, 42 bases, with the frame set at the first base. This sample is drawn from a study of shared clonotypes between healthy human individuals (dated by TCRdb to about 2020). For context, the study as a whole: A couple of women and a few men aged 18 to 49 years were included in the cohort. Each donor's leukapheresis produced roughly between roughly 0.85 and 9.5 billion PBMCs. Different laboratories and diverse techniques were used to prepare libraries and sequence TCR repertoires, to increase sequencing depth and limit assay-specific biases. To estimate repertoire size and how much clonotype sharing occurs between individuals, the study deeply sequenced the blood TCR repertoires of roughly 5 healthy adults. For each donor, CD4 naive and CD4 memory were each run on three plates, CD8 naive on two plates, and CD8 memory on one plate. What the work shows at the level of the full study, not this receptor alone: Clonotypes shared by all four sorted-subset donors showed higher generation probabilities than non-shared clonotypes. Sampling was restricted to blood, and TCR repertoires in tissues likely differ from the TCR repertoires found in blood. Incomplete sequencing was indicated by rarefaction of sorted-subset datasets, despite the large sequencing depth. When a handful of donors were compared, the shared fraction of clonotypes was around 4.6% for naive CD4, roughly 3.3% for naive CD8, about 2.5% for memory CD4, and 0.35% to 0.4% for memory CD8. Naive subsets generally had larger estimated clonotype richness than memory subsets. Pairwise subsampling led to the expectation that sequencing depth would affect the degree of clonotype sharing among donors. Because the study included only a small number of donors, the genetic and exposure-history diversity represented was limited.

TCR CDR3 regions were amplified from genomic DNA by multiplex PCR using the deep immunoSEQ assay. Extracted genomic DNA from each cell subset was distributed evenly across all wells of several immunoSEQ 96-well plates, and each plate was treated as a replicate. For sorted subsets, each replicate PCR was loaded with around 220 ng genomic DNA, equivalent to 25,000 to 30,000 T cell genomes. The purified libraries were quantified using a Qubit 3.0 fluorometer, sized with a Bioanalyzer 2100, and then quantified again using the KAPA Library Quantification kit. A separate single-read 150-cycle Illumina NextSeq 550 flow cell was used to sequence each immunoSEQ 96-well plate. As for how the authors treated the data: Because the immunoSEQ output included only junctional sequences and no quality scores, the filtering could not be the same as the filtering used for full-length reads. Sequences were annotated with PyIR, a Python wrapper for IgBLAST v1.9, and V/J genes and CDR3 were assigned using IMGT germline references. Any read was removed if the V/J assignment was weak (E-value above 1e-6), the CDR3 was missing, or the read contained stop codons, out-of-frame junctions, or ambiguous translated residues. V3J clonotypes were defined by identical inferred V gene, J gene, and CDR3 amino acid sequence. Percentage overlap between repertoires was computed as shared unique clonotypes divided by the size of the smaller repertoire. Repertoire richness was assessed with RTK rarefaction, the Chao1 estimator, and Recon v2.1 estimates of unobserved clonotypes. For all TCRbeta clonotypes obtained by the gDNA method from a handful of donors, generation probabilities were computed with OLGA. Not all clones reach the TCRdb copy of this immuneACCESS table, which keeps in-frame sequences only. Checked studies attribute under half of the gap to unresolved V genes and leave the rest unexplained. V and J calls and clone size are as listed in that table; D and trimming were resolved from the DNA. For this sample the table gives roughly 760,000 clones, of which 74% were detected only once. Approximately 1.6% of the sample belongs to the ten largest clones.

Sequenced material: memory CD4+ T cells sorted from blood. Taken with the paper, the label for cell subset or site translates to: CD45RA-negative fraction. This TCR was recovered from a woman aged 25 to 39 in good health. The rearrangement joined TRBV29-1 to TRBJ1-1; 7 central nucleotides agree with TRBD1. The CDR3 is CSAVRTGEGTEAFF. The DNA reads TGCAGCGCCGTCCGTACAGGGGAGGGTACTGAAGCTTTCTTT.